This T cell receptor beta chain was sequenced during a study of early stage breast cancer tumors (dated by TCRdb to the late 2010s). For the wider study: Of the roughly 15 invasive breast tumors, approximately 11 were found to be estrogen receptor-positive, progesterone receptor-positive and HER2-negative. Of the 12 ER+/PR+/HER2- tumors, eight were classified as invasive ductal carcinomas and four as invasive lobular carcinomas. Across all samples, roughly 2,800,000 templates representing about 1 million unique clonotypes were detected. A read coverage of roughly 10-fold per sample was achieved on average. What the authors observed across the whole study: Enriched TCRB sequences shared across patients were mostly commonly generated sequences, unlikely to play an important role in the tumor microenvironment. Repertoires from blood resembled normal breast more closely than tumor, and using blood as a reference for each tissue separated tumor from normal in 14 of 16 patients. About 2.7-fold higher T cell density and higher clonality were observed in tumors than in adjacent normal breast tissue. Bulk genomic DNA sequencing of unsorted cells missed chain pairing and functional markers such as CD4, CD8 and FOXP3. Because the cohort was small, analysis by tumor subtype was not possible.

Every sample was amplified as two independent genomic DNA replicates, using 0.5 ug for blood and 1.5 ug for tumor or normal breast. Following the manufacturer's instructions, the ImmunoSeq Intro kit was used to carry out TCRB sequencing on genomic DNA. The multiplex PCR ran for around 30 cycles using proprietary primers and spike-in control sequences for absolute quantification. An 87-bp fragment spanning the CDR3 and flanking V and J genes was sequenced with single-end 150-bp reads. Each lane of an Illumina MiSeq running version 3.0 chemistry carried seven multiplexed samples, with two replicates apiece. Per the authors' processing: Raw data were processed with the vendor's proprietary pipeline, and both replicates were merged into a single result per sample. To define clonotypes, the study grouped productive rearrangements that shared the V-gene family, CDR3 amino acid sequence and J-gene segment. To compute clonality, the normalized Shannon entropy (Pielou evenness) of TCRB abundances was subtracted from 1. T cell density was estimated by dividing total templates by the number of input cells inferred from the DNA input amount. Recon with default parameters was used to estimate total repertoire diversity and clonality. Tumor-enriched clonotypes were defined as having over 0.1% abundance in tumor and at least 32-fold higher abundance than in normal breast. As stored in TCRdb, this immuneACCESS dataset retains in-frame rearrangements with V and J assigned. A fraction of the clones does not appear; measured against another copy, unresolved V genes explain less than half of the discrepancy, and the remainder lacks a known reason. For V, J and clone size, that table is used; D and trimming come from the DNA. This sample is represented by around 40,000 clones; around 68% of them were singletons. The top ten clonotypes cover over 6% of the sample.

Concerning this clone: Its recognized antigen is unknown. One base away there is no much larger clone; base qualities are not given.

CDR1 and CDR2 were assigned from the germline V gene (reference sequence) as GTSNPN and SVGIG. Including cysteine and phenylalanine, the CDR3 has 15 amino acids. Left in the record is the CDR3 DNA by itself, 45 bases read in frame from the first base. The study profiled bulk TCR beta-chain repertoires in matched peripheral blood, tumor and adjacent normal breast tissue taken from roughly 17 patients with early-stage breast cancer. Before surgery, whole blood (roughly 5-10 mL) was collected into EDTA tubes and processed within 2 hours. Ficoll-Paque centrifugation in SepMate-50 tubes was used to isolate peripheral blood mononuclear cells. For storage in liquid nitrogen, PBMCs were cryopreserved as aliquots of about 1.9 to 4.5 million cells in roughly 90% FBS with 10% DMSO. Genomic DNA was extracted with the Qiagen AllPrep DNA/RNA Mini kit.

The clonotype comes from a person between 55 and 69 years old with breast cancer. The sequencing input was blood. The rearrangement combines TRBV30 with TRBJ1-2; 12 nucleotides in the junction match TRBD1. The DNA is as follows: TGTGCTTACGTGGGACAGGGGGCCCTCTGGTATGGCTACACCTTC. Translated, this is CAYVGQGALWYGYTF. Beyond the CDR3, the reference TRBV30 and TRBJ1-2 genes provide the residues; the full variable domain reads: SQTIHQWPATLVQPVGSPLSLECTVEGTSNPNLYWYRQAAGRGLQLLFYSVGIGQISSEVPQNLSASRPQDRQFILSSKKLLLSDSGFYLCAYVGQGALWYGYTFGSGTRLTVV.